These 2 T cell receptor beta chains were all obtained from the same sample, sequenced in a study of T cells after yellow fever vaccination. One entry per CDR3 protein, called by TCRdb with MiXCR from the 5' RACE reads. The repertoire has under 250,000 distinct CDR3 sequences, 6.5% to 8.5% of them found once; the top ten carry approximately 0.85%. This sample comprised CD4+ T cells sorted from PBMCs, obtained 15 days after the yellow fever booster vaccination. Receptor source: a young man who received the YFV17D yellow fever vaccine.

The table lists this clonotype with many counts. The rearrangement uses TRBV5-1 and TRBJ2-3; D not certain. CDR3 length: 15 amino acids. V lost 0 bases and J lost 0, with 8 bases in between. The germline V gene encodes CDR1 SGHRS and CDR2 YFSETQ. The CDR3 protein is CASSLGRPSTDTQYF. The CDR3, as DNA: TGCGCCAGCAGCTTGGGCAGGCCTAGCACAGATACGCAGTATTTT. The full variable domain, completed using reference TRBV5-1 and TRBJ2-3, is KAGVTQTPRYLIKTRGQQVTLSCSPISGHRSVSWYQQTPGQGLQFLFEYFSETQRNKGNFPGRFSGRQFSNSRSEMNVSTLELGDSALYLCASSLGRPSTDTQYFGPGTRLTVL.

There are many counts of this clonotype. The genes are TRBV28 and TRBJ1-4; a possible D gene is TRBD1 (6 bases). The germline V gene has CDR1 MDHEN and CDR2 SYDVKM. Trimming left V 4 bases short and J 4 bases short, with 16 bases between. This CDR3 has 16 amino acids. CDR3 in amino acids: CASSSPLGGVNEKLFF. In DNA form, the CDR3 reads TGTGCCAGCAGTTCCCCTTTGGGGGGCGTTAATGAAAAACTGTTTTTT.